This TCR beta chain comes out of a study of CD8 T cells in ankylosing spondylitis. General study results and limits: According to the report, clones linked to the disease were significantly enriched in matched synovial fluid samples taken from ankylosing spondylitis patients.

In TCRdb, the 5' RACE reads were re-called with MiXCR into one record per CDR3 protein. The data hold some 290,000 distinct CDR3 sequences, with roughly 20% observed a single time. This clonotype appeared many times. No antigen is known for it. Trimming cost V 1 base and J 1 base, with 7 bases left between them. The CDR3 loop spans 13 amino acids. The germline V gene has CDR1 DFQATT and CDR2 SNEGSKA (reference sequence). The sequence derives from a male donor with ankylosing spondylitis or in good health (not recorded which). V is TRBV20-1 and J is TRBJ1-1; D may be TRBD1 (5 bases). The sequencing sample was made of blood, either unsorted or a sorted T cell fraction (not recorded which). CDR3 sequence: CSARADTNTEAFF. The CDR3 nucleotides are TGCAGTGCTAGAGCGGACACGAACACTGAAGCTTTCTTT.